The rows below give T cell receptor beta chains drawn from one sample of a study of glioma-infiltrating T cells. Using its own MiXCR run on the multiplex PCR reads, TCRdb lists one record per CDR3 protein. The table lists approximately 400,000 distinct CDR3 sequences, around 38% of them singletons. The sample taken for sequencing was glioma tissue, nonneoplastic brain tissue, or PBMCs (not recorded which). Every receptor here comes from a human donor with low-grade glioma or glioblastoma, undergoing nonglioma brain surgery, or in good health (not recorded which). Both conserved end residues are part of each CDR3. D genes are given only for firm matches. Clone size, where shown, is once, few, many, or a class for clones that have expanded.

V: TRBV18
J: TRBJ2-7
size: .
D: .
CDR3: CASLRHGTYEQYF
DNA: TGTGCCAGCCTCCGACATGGGACCTACGAGCAGTACTTC

V: TRBV27
J: TRBJ2-1
size: many
D: .
CDR3: CASSLGLFNEQFF
DNA: TGTGCCAGCAGTTTGGGACTGTTTAATGAGCAGTTCTTC

V: TRBV29-1
J: TRBJ2-1
size: few
D: .
CDR3: CSVEDGESSYNEQFF
DNA: TGCAGCGTTGAAGATGGGGAGAGCTCCTACAATGAGCAGTTCTTC

V: TRBV4-1
J: TRBJ1-5
size: .
D: .
CDR3: CASSQPINNQPQHF
DNA: TGCGCCAGCAGCCAACCTATTAACAATCAGCCCCAGCATTTT

V: TRBV20-1
J: TRBJ2-2
size: few
D: .
CDR3: CSASRLLGELFF
DNA: TGCAGTGCTAGTCGGCTATTGGGGGAGCTGTTTTTT

V: TRBV24-1
J: TRBJ2-7
size: few
D: TRBD2
CDR3: CATSASERETYEQYF
DNA: TGTGCCACCAGTGCTTCAGAGCGGGAAACCTACGAGCAGTACTTC

V: TRBV24-1
J: TRBJ2-2
size: .
D: .
CDR3: CATSANRLTRELFF
DNA: TGTGCCACCAGTGCTAACAGGCTCACCAGGGAGCTGTTTTTT

V: TRBV11-2
J: TRBJ2-2
size: few
D: TRBD1
CDR3: CASSRGQGPGTGELFF
DNA: TGTGCCAGCAGCAGGGGACAGGGGCCGGGCACCGGGGAGCTGTTTTTT

V: TRBV7-2
J: TRBJ2-5
size: .
D: TRBD2
CDR3: CASERRETDETQYF
DNA: TGTGCCAGCGAGCGGCGGGAGACTGATGAGACCCAGTACTTC

V: TRBV10-3
J: TRBJ1-5
size: few
D: .
CDR3: CAVARDSNQPQHF
DNA: TGTGCCGTTGCCAGGGATAGCAATCAGCCCCAGCATTTT

V: TRBV28
J: TRBJ1-5
size: .
D: .
CDR3: CASSLFQTNRDSNQPQHF
DNA: TGTGCCAGCAGTTTATTCCAGACTAACAGGGATAGCAATCAGCCCCAGCATTTT

V: TRBV7-6
J: TRBJ2-3
size: .
D: .
CDR3: CASSLVTGGGTDRQYF
DNA: TGTGCCAGCAGCTTAGTAACGGGAGGGGGCACAGATAGGCAGTATTTT

V: TRBV7-2
J: TRBJ2-1
size: few
D: .
CDR3: CASSFYTSSYNEQFF
DNA: TGTGCCAGCAGCTTTTACACCAGCTCCTACAATGAGCAGTTCTTC

V: TRBV7-2
J: TRBJ1-2
size: .
D: .
CDR3: CASSFRILGGRAYGYTF
DNA: TGTGCCAGCAGCTTCCGCATTTTAGGAGGCAGGGCCTATGGCTACACCTTC

V: TRBV19
J: TRBJ1-4
size: few
D: .
CDR3: CASMGVATNEKLFF
DNA: TGTGCCAGCATGGGGGTCGCAACTAATGAAAAACTGTTTTTT

V: TRBV20-1
J: TRBJ2-7
size: .
D: TRBD2
CDR3: CSAYPLAGGHEQYF
DNA: TGCAGTGCGTACCCACTGGCGGGAGGGCACGAGCAGTACTTC

V: TRBV27
J: TRBJ1-1
size: .
D: .
CDR3: CASSVYWDTEAFF
DNA: TGTGCCAGCAGCGTTTATTGGGACACTGAAGCTTTCTTT

V: TRBV6-6
J: TRBJ1-6
size: many
D: TRBD1
CDR3: CASSYSEGTGGSPLHF
DNA: TGTGCCAGCAGTTACTCGGAGGGGACAGGGGGTTCACCCCTCCACTTT

V: TRBV19
J: TRBJ1-5
size: few
D: .
CDR3: CASSIDEGGNQPQHF
DNA: TGTGCCAGTAGTATAGATGAGGGTGGCAATCAGCCCCAGCATTTT

V: TRBV28
J: TRBJ2-5
size: .
D: TRBD1
CDR3: CASSFWTGRAETQYF
DNA: TGTGCCAGCAGTTTTTGGACAGGTAGAGCAGAGACCCAGTACTTC

V: TRBV4-2
J: TRBJ1-4
size: .
D: .
CDR3: CASSQDRLQGGDEKLFF
DNA: TGTGCCAGCAGCCAAGATCGATTACAGGGTGGGGATGAAAAACTGTTTTTT

V: TRBV20-1
J: TRBJ2-6
size: .
D: TRBD2
CDR3: CSVPGLAGLPTF
DNA: TGCAGTGTTCCGGGACTAGCGGGTCTCCCGACTTTC

V: TRBV4-1
J: TRBJ2-2
size: few
D: TRBD1
CDR3: CASSPGQGNTGELFF
DNA: TGCGCCAGCAGCCCGGGACAGGGGAACACCGGGGAGCTGTTTTTT

V: TRBV20-1
J: TRBJ2-1
size: .
D: .
CDR3: CGARGLAQELTYNEQFF
DNA: TGCGGTGCTAGAGGTCTAGCACAAGAACTTACCTACAATGAGCAGTTCTTC

V: TRBV20-1
J: TRBJ2-7
size: .
D: .
CDR3: CSSLEPSANYEQYF
DNA: TGCAGCTCTCTCGAACCTAGTGCCAACTACGAGCAGTACTTC

V: TRBV6-5
J: TRBJ2-3
size: many
D: TRBD1
CDR3: CASSYFRQGERDTQYF
DNA: TGTGCCAGCAGTTATTTCAGACAGGGGGAGAGGGATACGCAGTATTTT

V: TRBV28
J: TRBJ2-3
size: few
D: TRBD2
CDR3: CASSLFLPEILAGGGGTDTQYF
DNA: TGTGCCAGCAGTTTATTCCTCCCCGAGATACTAGCGGGAGGGGGCGGCACAGATACGCAGTATTTT

V: TRBV27
J: TRBJ2-3
size: .
D: TRBD2
CDR3: CAGSRLAGGSTDTQYF
DNA: TGTGCCGGCAGTAGACTAGCGGGAGGGTCTACAGATACGCAGTATTTT

V: TRBV19
J: TRBJ2-1
size: once
D: TRBD2
CDR3: CASSPRGRASSYNGQFF
DNA: TGTGCCAGTAGTCCCCGCGGGAGGGCGAGTTCCTACAATGGGCAGTTCTTC

V: TRBV28
J: TRBJ1-1
size: many
D: .
CDR3: CASTLLVGSTEAFF
DNA: TGTGCCAGCACCTTACTAGTCGGGAGCACTGAAGCTTTCTTT

V: TRBV6-2/TRBV6-3
J: TRBJ2-2
size: .
D: TRBD1
CDR3: CASSYRDRNGELFF
DNA: TGTGCCAGCAGTTACCGGGACAGGAACGGGGAGCTGTTTTTT

V: TRBV4-1
J: TRBJ2-5
size: few
D: TRBD1
CDR3: CASSQGSGGSETQYF
DNA: TGCGCCAGCAGCCAAGGGTCAGGGGGCTCCGAGACCCAGTACTTC

V: TRBV7-2
J: TRBJ1-3
size: few
D: TRBD1
CDR3: CASSYLGQAYSGNTIYF
DNA: TGTGCCAGCAGTTATCTGGGACAGGCGTACTCTGGAAACACCATATATTTT

V: TRBV5-1
J: TRBJ2-7
size: .
D: .
CDR3: CASSSLAPSYEQYF
DNA: TGCGCCAGCAGCTCACTAGCACCGAGCTACGAGCAGTACTTC

V: TRBV27
J: TRBJ2-2
size: few
D: .
CDR3: CASSLSGRATGELFF
DNA: TGTGCCAGCAGTTTAAGCGGCAGAGCAACCGGGGAGCTGTTTTTT

V: TRBV19
J: TRBJ1-5
size: .
D: .
CDR3: CASNEFSGAGQPQHF
DNA: TGTGCCAGTAATGAATTTTCGGGGGCTGGCCAGCCCCAGCATTTT

V: TRBV7-2
J: TRBJ2-3
size: .
D: TRBD1
CDR3: CASSLGQGNADTQYF
DNA: TGTGCCAGCAGCTTGGGACAGGGAAATGCAGATACGCAGTATTTT

V: TRBV4-2
J: TRBJ1-2
size: once
D: TRBD1
CDR3: CASRRRTGEGYTF
DNA: TGTGCCAGCAGACGCCGGACAGGGGAGGGCTACACCTTC

V: TRBV27
J: TRBJ2-2
size: few
D: .
CDR3: CASSLIGSGGGELFF
DNA: TGTGCCAGCAGCCTGATCGGTAGTGGGGGCGGGGAGCTGTTTTTT

V: TRBV19
J: TRBJ2-3
size: .
D: .
CDR3: CASSIVTEDTQYF
DNA: TGTGCCAGTAGTATAGTGACGGAGGATACGCAGTATTTT

V: TRBV28
J: TRBJ2-4
size: .
D: TRBD1
CDR3: CASTNTPGQKNIQYF
DNA: TGTGCCAGCACCAATACTCCGGGACAGAAAAACATTCAGTACTTC